This T cell receptor beta chain was retrieved from a study of cytotoxic CD8 clonotypes in ibrutinib-treated CLL. At the level of the study: Response samples followed a median around 11 months of treatment, range 6 to 36. Mean per-sample yields comprised around 280,000 productive templates and 94,082 productive rearrangements.

CDR1 MNHNS and CDR2 SASEGT come from the germline V gene. Between the trimmed V and J ends, which lost 8 bases and 5 bases, there was a span of 13 bases. This CDR3 has 13 amino acids. Regarding this clone: Its specificity is unknown.

Whole-study results and caveats: Baseline levels were approached again at progression, after clonality had risen at ibrutinib response. Different sampling times were used for sustained-remission and progressing patients.

TCRdb's table, derived via immunoSEQ multiplex PCR, lists solely in-frame clones and lacks some. The sample lists over 150,000 clones; 81% were seen once. The receptor comes from a human donor with chronic lymphocytic leukemia. This chain joins TRBV6-1 and TRBJ1-5; D might be TRBD1 (6 bases). The input for sequencing was PBMCs, taken after 12 months of ibrutinib treatment. The CDR3 coding sequence is TGTGCCAGCCTTCGACAGGCAGATCAGCCCCAGCATTTT. Its protein is CASLRQADQPQHF.